The entry below gives a single T cell receptor beta chain sequence along with its context. Antigen: not known. Use of 60 Vbeta and 13 Jbeta primers characterized the PCR. TCRdb keeps only in-frame clones here, not all; method: immunoSEQ multiplex PCR. The sample shows 30,000 to 35,000 clones, and around 3.4% sits with its ten largest clones. These data originate in a study of cytomegalovirus exposure and HLA in healthy donors. About the study: Drawn from HLA-typed donors, about 85 million unique TCRs were held in an early data release. Whole-study results and caveats: In an earlier analysis, in some 500 donors, most V segments appeared productive either ~87% or ~30% of the time. With further analysis later on, most CMV-associated TCR beta chains appeared HLA-restricted.

Per the germline V gene, CDR1 is MDHEN and CDR2 is SYDVKM. V shed 5 bases and J 3 bases; nucleotides not matched to a gene: 5. The CDR3 has 14 amino acids. The sequenced material came from PBMCs. V is TRBV28 and J is TRBJ1-2, with 8 bases aligning to TRBD1. The clonotype was recovered from a man aged 40-55 years in good health and CMV-seronegative. The CDR3 reads CASSPGQEHYGYTF. The CDR3 bases are TGTGCCAGCAGTCCGGGACAGGAGCACTATGGCTACACCTTC.